This TCR beta chain was captured in a study of T cells after yellow fever vaccination. Study background: The SMART-Seq v4 Ultra Low Input method served to prepare the low-cell-number fractions.

TCRdb reanalysed the 5' RACE reads using MiXCR and keeps one entry per CDR3 protein. The sample shows tens of thousands of distinct CDR3 sequences, roughly 7.4% of them seen only once. V lost 2 bases and J lost 2, with 11 bases in between. The CDR3 totals 15 residues. Germline CDR1 LGHDT, CDR2 YNNKEL (reference sequence). The sequenced sample was CD8+ T cells sorted from PBMCs, obtained on the day of the yellow fever booster vaccination. The TCR originated in a man aged 30-40 years who received the YFV17D yellow fever vaccine. The chain uses TRBV3-1 and TRBJ2-3, with D possibly matching TRBD2 (5 bases). The CDR3 region is CASSQTAGPTDTQYF. The CDR3 region has the DNA TGTGCCAGCAGCCAAACCGCGGGTCCCACAGATACGCAGTATTTT.